The 9 T cell receptor beta chains in this list originate from one sample, sequenced in a study of cytomegalovirus exposure and HLA in healthy donors. 60 Vbeta and 13 Jbeta primers were used in PCR. Data came from immunoSEQ multiplex PCR; TCRdb stores just in-frame clones and leaves some out. The profile shows more than 45,000 clones, roughly four fifths of them singletons. The sample taken for sequencing was PBMCs. All receptors derive from a woman aged 40-49 years in good health and CMV-seropositive.

In this sample, this clone turned up a few times. The chain couples TRBV5-4 to TRBJ2-7; 8 positions match TRBD1. V lost 2 bases and J lost 2; bases outside the gene matches: 3. Germline-derived CDR1 and CDR2 are SGHNT and YYREEE (reference sequence). This CDR3 spans 14 amino acids. CDR3 DNA sequence: TGTGCCAGCAGCTTTCCGGACAGGGCCTACGAGCAGTACTTC. It yields the protein CASSFPDRAYEQYF.

The V call is TRBV19, the J call TRBJ2-1, with D possibly TRBD1 on 6 matching bases. The CDR3 covers 14 residues. The V end was cut by 5 bases, the J end by 10 bases, with 18 bases between. Germline CDR1 LNHDA, CDR2 SQIVND (reference sequence). The CDR3, as DNA: TGTGCCAGTAGTTCCGACAGGAACCTTCGGGAGCAGTTCTTC. Translating gives CASSSDRNLREQFF.

The rearrangement joins TRBV2 to TRBJ1-2, with TRBD1 matching 8 bases. This CDR3 comprises 11 residues. Trimming removed 6 bases from V and 7 bases from J; junction bases left unmatched: 1. The germline gives CDR1 SNHLY, CDR2 FYNNEI. Here the CDR3 DNA reads TGTGCCAGCAGAGACAGGGGTGGCTACACCTTC. This encodes CASRDRGGYTF.

The CDR3 loop is CASSTGPTAGETQYF. The CDR3 region has the DNA TGTGCCAGCAGCACTGGGCCCACTGCGGGGGAGACCCAGTACTTC. The chain employs TRBV7-6 and TRBJ2-5; perhaps TRBD2 as D (6 bases). Trimming removed 5 bases from V and 5 bases from J, with 18 bases in between. Looked up from germline, CDR1 is SGHVS and CDR2 is FNYEAQ. The CDR3 length is 15 residues. Filled out from reference TRBV7-6 and TRBJ2-5, the complete variable domain reads GAGVSQSPRYKVTKRGQDVALRCDPISGHVSLYWYRQALGQGPEFLTYFNYEAQQDKSGLPNDRFSAERPEGSISTLTIQRTEQRDSAMYRCASSTGPTAGETQYFGPGTRLLVL.

The rearrangement uses TRBV9 and TRBJ2-2; D possibly corresponds to TRBD2 (6 bases). Per the germline V gene, CDR1 is SGDLS and CDR2 is YYNGEE. This CDR3 contains 16 residues. The V end was cut by 0 bases, the J end by 5 bases, with 14 bases between. CDR3 sequence (DNA): TGTGCCAGCAGCGTAGAGGCGGGGTGGCGGACCGGGGAGCTGTTTTTT. Protein product: CASSVEAGWRTGELFF.

This sequence joins TRBV6-5 and TRBJ1-5; 7 bases are a match to TRBD1. V lost 6 bases and J lost 9; bases outside the gene matches: 8. The CDR3 loop spans 13 amino acids. The germline gives CDR1 MNHEY, CDR2 SVGAGI. This chain's CDR3 is CASRGQMSAPQHF. Here the CDR3 DNA reads TGTGCCAGCAGGGGACAGATGAGTGCGCCCCAGCATTTT.

CDR3 in DNA: TGTGCCAGCAGCTTAGCGCGGGATCAGCCCCAGCATTTT. Translated: CASSLARDQPQHF. The chain links TRBV7-9 to TRBJ1-5; D remains unclear. Germline V gene sequence: CDR1 SEHNR, CDR2 FQNEAQ (reference sequence). The CDR3 loop spans 13 amino acids. Trimming cost V 0 bases and J 5 bases, with 5 bases left between them. The whole variable domain, filled in from reference TRBV7-9 and TRBJ1-5, reads DTGVSQNPRHKITKRGQNVTFRCDPISEHNRLYWYRQTLGQGPEFLTYFQNEAQLEKSRLLSDRFSAERPKGSFSTLEIQRTEQGDSAMYLCASSLARDQPQHFGDGTRLSIL.

This clone appeared a single time. The chain carries TRBV7-2 and TRBJ2-1, with TRBD1 matching 12 bases. The CDR3 sequence is 14 residues long. The germline CDR1 and CDR2 sequences are SGHTA and FQGNSA. V dropped 4 bases and J dropped 16; count of bases not matched to a gene: 11. The CDR3 bases are TGTGCCAGCAGCTCAAATAGGGACAGGGGGCCCGTCTTCTTC. Protein sequence: CASSSNRDRGPVFF.

This clone qualifies as medium-sized (0.01 to 0.1%). The chain combines TRBV4-3 with TRBJ2-3; 9 nucleotides line up with TRBD1. This CDR3 is built from 16 residues. Germline CDR1 LGHNA, CDR2 YSLEER. V lost 0 bases and J lost 4; bases outside the gene matches: 5. In DNA form, the CDR3 reads TGCGCCAGCAGCCAAGAGCCGGGACAGGGATCAGATACGCAGTATTTT. This gives the protein CASSQEPGQGSDTQYF.